The 26 T cell receptor beta chains below come from one sample, sequenced in a study of PD-1 blockade in classical Hodgkin lymphoma. Specified time point: cycle 4 day 1 (C4D1), after more than 5 weeks of nivolumab. After autologous stem cell transplantation all patients relapsed, and prior brentuximab vedotin exposure differed between cohorts. Sequenced by immunoSEQ multiplex PCR; TCRdb stores in-frame clones only, minus some. The sample yields tens of thousands of clones, about 77% seen once. The material was peripheral blood mononuclear cells (PBMCs), obtained before the fourth cycle of nivolumab. The source is a human donor with classical Hodgkin lymphoma.

The chain carries TRBV5-8 and TRBJ2-5, with D possibly TRBD1 on 7 matching bases. Between the trimmed V and J ends, which lost 1 base and 1 base, there was a span of 20 bases. CDR3 size: 18 residues. Germline values: CDR1 SGHTS, CDR2 YDEGEE. CDR3: CASSLFAGTEIPQETQYF. As DNA, the CDR3 is TGTGCCAGCAGCTTGTTCGCGGGGACAGAAATCCCCCAAGAGACCCAGTACTTC.

The chain employs TRBV4-3 and TRBJ1-1, with D possibly matching TRBD1 (5 bases). The CDR3 runs 13 residues. Germline CDR1 LGHNA, CDR2 YSLEER. V lost 1 base to trimming and J lost 7 bases, with 10 bases between them. The CDR3 spells CASSQVGRGEAFF. In DNA form, the CDR3 reads TGCGCCAGCAGCCAAGTAGGAAGGGGTGAAGCTTTCTTT.

This clone showed up just once. The rearrangement joins TRBV13 to TRBJ2-1; 7 positions match TRBD2. The CDR3 totals 15 residues. Germline CDR1 and CDR2: PRHDT and FYEKMQ (reference sequence). Unmatched junction bases numbered 8, after V lost 2 bases and J lost 7 bases. As DNA, the CDR3 is TGTGCCAGCAGCTTAAAAACTAGCGAGCGGAATGAGCAGTTCTTC. Amino acids: CASSLKTSERNEQFF.

The genes are TRBV19 and TRBJ2-3; 8 nucleotides line up with TRBD2. CDR1 LNHDA and CDR2 SQIVND come from the germline V gene (reference sequence). J was trimmed by 4 bases and V by 3 bases; bases with no gene match: 12. The length of the CDR3 is 17 residues. The CDR3 sequence: CASSMSAWAGGPDTQYF. The CDR3 nucleotides read TGTGCCAGTAGTATGAGTGCTTGGGCGGGGGGTCCAGATACGCAGTATTTT.

The chain uses TRBV9 and TRBJ1-1; D gene ambiguous. CDR1 and CDR2 (germline): SGDLS, YYNGEE. The CDR3 is 13 residues long. With 4 bases removed from V and 5 bases from J, the gap between germline ends came to 12 bases. CDR3 protein: CASSLGGVTEAFF. The DNA for the CDR3 is TGTGCCAGCAGCCTTGGCGGGGTAACTGAAGCTTTCTTT.

This clone was observed once. The chain combines TRBV23-1 with TRBJ2-5, with 10 bases lining up with TRBD2. TRBV23-1 has ORF status, its function being uncertain. The CDR3 extends over 16 amino acids. V lost 2 bases to trimming and J lost 3 bases; unmatched junction nucleotides: 6. In DNA, the CDR3 is TGCGCCAGCAGTCAAGAGAGCCTAGCGGGGGAAGAGACCCAGTACTTC. Residues: CASSQESLAGEETQYF.

The CDR3 here is CASSLGLQNQPQHF. The CDR3 DNA reads as TGTGCCAGCAGCTTAGGCCTACAGAATCAGCCCCAGCATTTT. The V gene is TRBV13, the J gene TRBJ1-5; D is ambiguous. Between the trimmed V and J ends, which lost 0 bases and 4 bases, there was a span of 7 bases. Germline CDR1 is PRHDT and CDR2 is FYEKMQ (reference sequence). CDR3 length: 14 amino acids. Supplemented by reference TRBV13 and TRBJ1-5, the full variable domain reads AAGVIQSPRHLIKEKRETATLKCYPIPRHDTVYWYQQGPGQDPQFLISFYEKMQSDKGSIPDRFSAQQFSDYHSELNMSSLELGDSALYFCASSLGLQNQPQHFGDGTRLSIL.

V is TRBV11-3 and J is TRBJ1-2; TRBD1 aligns across 9 bases. The V segment lost 5 bases and the J segment 4 bases; nucleotides outside the gene matches: 11. From germline, CDR1 is SGHNT and CDR2 YENEEA. The CDR3 spans 16 residues. The CDR3 DNA reads TGTGCCAGCAGCGGGAGGACAGGGGACCTACTCTATGGCTACACCTTC. It yields the protein CASSGRTGDLLYGYTF.

The chain couples TRBV10-2 to TRBJ1-2; D unresolved. CDR3 length: 12 amino acids. Trimming left V 4 bases short and J 3 bases short, with 6 bases between. The germline V gene has CDR1 WSHSY and CDR2 SAAADI. The CDR3 DNA sequence: TGCGCCAGCAGTGGGTCGGACTATGGCTACACCTTC. This encodes CASSGSDYGYTF.

The chain has TRBV7-2 and TRBJ2-7, with TRBD2 as a possible D gene (6 bases). Germline loops: CDR1 SGHTA, CDR2 FQGNSA. This CDR3 region has 15 residues. V was clipped by 3 bases and J by 2 bases, with 14 bases between them. CDR3 protein: CASSLEGGAPYEQYF. The CDR3 DNA reads TGTGCCAGCAGCTTGGAAGGAGGGGCGCCCTACGAGCAGTACTTC.

This clone has just a few counts. This chain connects TRBV5-1 to TRBJ1-2; TRBD1 is a possible D gene (6 bases). The germline CDR1 and CDR2 sequences are SGHRS and YFSETQ. There are 14 residues in the CDR3. The V and J ends lost 0 bases and 8 bases respectively, with 14 bases between them. The DNA for the CDR3 is TGCGCCAGCAGCTTGGAACAGGGTAATCTAGGCTACACCTTC. Its translation is CASSLEQGNLGYTF.

V usage is TRBV18 and J usage is TRBJ1-5, with TRBD1 matching 9 bases. V shed 1 base and J 4 bases; nucleotides not matched to a gene: 8. Germline CDR1 and CDR2: KGHSH and LQKENI. CDR3 length: 17 amino acids. This chain's CDR3 is CASSPQPLGQGNQPQHF. The CDR3 DNA sequence: TGTGCCAGCTCACCACAACCCCTGGGACAGGGAAATCAGCCCCAGCATTTT.

This rearrangement joins TRBV28 to TRBJ1-5; the match to TRBD1 covers 7 bases. The CDR3 is made up of 16 amino acids. V shed 3 bases and J 5 bases; nucleotides not matched to a gene: 10. CDR1 MDHEN and CDR2 SYDVKM come from the germline V gene. The CDR3 DNA reads TGTGCCAGCAGTTTCCAGGGGGGCGCAGTATATCAGCCCCAGCATTTT. Residues: CASSFQGGAVYQPQHF.

The rearrangement links TRBV7-3 to TRBJ2-1; possibly TRBD1 for D (6 bases). Germline V gives CDR1 SGHTA, CDR2 FQGTGA. CDR3 length: 14 amino acids. Trimming stripped 4 bases from V and 4 bases from J, with 11 bases between. The CDR3 region is CASSSGDGYNEQFF. In DNA form, the CDR3 reads TGTGCCAGCAGCTCAGGGGACGGGTACAATGAGCAGTTCTTC.

The genes are TRBV11-3 and TRBJ2-4; D may be TRBD2 (6 bases). CDR1 is SGHNT, CDR2 YENEEA, per germline. V dropped 3 bases and J dropped 8 bases, with 11 bases sitting between them. The CDR3 consists of 13 residues. This chain's CDR3 is CASSLGGEDIQYF. The CDR3, as DNA: TGTGCCAGCAGCTTGGGGGGTGAGGACATTCAGTACTTC. Full variable domain (rest looked up from reference TRBV11-3 and TRBJ2-4): EAGVVQSPRYKIIEKKQPVAFWCNPISGHNTLYWYLQNLGQGPELLIRYENEEAVDDSQLPKDRFSAERLKGVDSTLKIQPAELGDSAVYLCASSLGGEDIQYFGAGTRLSVL.

The chain uses TRBV11-3 and TRBJ1-1; no clear D gene. Germline V gene sequence: CDR1 SGHNT, CDR2 YENEEA. V was trimmed by 4 bases and J by 8 bases, leaving 23 bases between them. The CDR3 loop spans 16 amino acids. The CDR3 sequence is CASSSRAGTAGGEAFF. The CDR3 nucleotides read TGTGCCAGCAGCTCGCGGGCGGGCACCGCGGGAGGGGAAGCTTTCTTT.

CDR3 coding DNA: TGTGCCAGTACTCTATCCGGACAGGGCGAAAAACTGTTTTTT. Amino acid sequence: CASTLSGQGEKLFF. The chain recombines TRBV19 with TRBJ1-4, with TRBD1 identical over 8 bases. Germline V lookup: CDR1 LNHDA, CDR2 SQIVND (reference sequence). This CDR3 has 14 amino acids. V lost 7 bases, J lost 8 bases, and 9 bases stayed unmatched.

The CDR3 DNA is TGCGCCAGCAGCTTGAGACAGGGGGGAGGCTACACCTTC. It codes for CASSLRQGGGYTF. This chain links TRBV5-1 with TRBJ1-2, with TRBD1 matching 9 bases. The CDR3 sequence is 13 residues long. Per the germline V gene, CDR1 is SGHRS and CDR2 is YFSETQ. The junction had 3 bases not matched to a gene; V was cut back by 1 base and J by 8 bases.

The V gene is TRBV11-3, the J gene TRBJ2-4; possibly TRBD1 or TRBD2 for D (5 bases each). The germline V gene encodes CDR1 SGHNT and CDR2 YENEEA. There are 14 residues in the CDR3. The ends were cut back, 2 bases at V and 8 bases at J, with 13 bases in the middle. CDR3 protein: CASSLQGPSDIQYF. The CDR3 DNA is TGTGCCAGCAGCTTACAGGGACCCAGTGACATTCAGTACTTC.

V usage is TRBV13 and J usage is TRBJ2-1; 7 bases match TRBD2. Germline CDR1 and CDR2: PRHDT and FYEKMQ (reference sequence). This CDR3 is built from 12 residues. J gave up 11 bases and V 5 bases, and 6 bases lay outside the gene matches. The CDR3 spells CASSPLGGKQFF. DNA for the CDR3: TGTGCCAGCAGCCCTTTGGGGGGGAAGCAGTTCTTC.

This clone was seen once. The chain couples TRBV5-5 to TRBJ1-2; a possible D gene is TRBD1 (6 bases). Germline V gene sequence: CDR1 SGHKS, CDR2 YYEKEE (reference sequence). Trimming took 3 bases from V and 0 from J, leaving 12 bases between them. This CDR3 has 15 amino acids. The CDR3 loop reads CASSSAGAANYGYTF. The CDR3 bases are TGTGCCAGCAGCTCGGCAGGGGCAGCTAACTATGGCTACACCTTC.

The chain couples TRBV7-6 to TRBJ1-5; D ambiguous. This CDR3 is 16 amino acids long. Germline CDR1 and CDR2: SGHVS and FNYEAQ. V lost 5 bases, J lost 0 bases, and 14 bases lay in between. CDR3 sequence reads: CASSPQRAPSNQPQHF. CDR3 DNA sequence: TGTGCCAGCAGCCCCCAGCGAGCGCCTAGCAATCAGCCCCAGCATTTT. The variable domain in full, with the rest retrieved from reference TRBV7-6 and TRBJ1-5, is GAGVSQSPRYKVTKRGQDVALRCDPISGHVSLYWYRQALGQGPEFLTYFNYEAQQDKSGLPNDRFSAERPEGSISTLTIQRTEQRDSAMYRCASSPQRAPSNQPQHFGDGTRLSIL.

In its sample, this clone was seen many times. This sequence joins TRBV11-1 and TRBJ1-1; a possible D gene is TRBD1 (6 bases). Germline CDR1 and CDR2: SGHAT and FQDESV (reference sequence). The CDR3 has 13 residues. V lost 5 bases, J lost 1 base, and 8 bases lay in between. DNA of the CDR3: TGTGCCAGCAGCGTACAGGGGAACACTGAAGCTTTCTTT. This gives the protein CASSVQGNTEAFF.

This rearrangement joins TRBV6-5 to TRBJ1-5; D perhaps matches TRBD1 (5 bases). The CDR3 is made up of 14 amino acids. In germline, CDR1 is MNHEY, CDR2 SVGAGI. The V and J ends lost 6 bases and 8 bases respectively, with 17 bases between them. The CDR3 sequence is CASSPGQESEPQHF. In DNA form, the CDR3 reads TGTGCCAGCAGCCCCGGACAAGAATCAGAGCCCCAGCATTTT.

As regards this clone: An end of the junction does not agree with germline; a read error may underlie this. This sequence joins TRBV6-6 and TRBJ1-3; D call uncertain. The CDR3 totals 12 residues. Germline lookup yields CDR1 MNHNY and CDR2 SVGAGI (reference sequence). The DNA of the CDR3 is TGTGCCAGCAGTACCTCTGAAAACACCATATATTTT. Translated, it gives CASSTSENTIYF.

The genes are TRBV28 and TRBJ1-2, with D perhaps TRBD1 (6 bases). The CDR3 is made up of 12 amino acids. V shed 7 bases and J shed 2 bases, with 8 bases lying between them. In germline, CDR1 is MDHEN, CDR2 SYDVKM. The CDR3 protein is CASTGVNYGYTF. The DNA of the CDR3 is TGTGCCAGCACAGGGGTCAACTATGGCTACACCTTC.